The 27 T cell receptor beta chains presented below share a single source sample, sequenced in a study of control samples from healthy donors and cancer patients. Data came from immunoSEQ multiplex PCR; TCRdb stores just in-frame clones and leaves some out. The sample gives some 150,000 clones, less than 95% of which show up once; 6% to 9% is in the top ten. The material sequenced was blood. The receptors derive from a man between 18 and 29 years old in good health.

Written as DNA, the CDR3 is TGTGCCAGCAGACGGGACAAACAAGAGACCCAGTACTTC. Protein sequence: CASRRDKQETQYF. J is TRBJ2-5 and V is TRBV5-4, with a possible D match to TRBD1 (6 bases). Germline CDR1 reads SGHNT; CDR2 reads YYREEE (reference sequence). The CDR3 extends over 13 amino acids. Trimming shortened V by 5 bases and J by 2 bases, and 10 bases separated the two germline ends.

This sequence joins TRBV27 and TRBJ2-5; D assignment may be TRBD1 or TRBD2 (5 bases each). Germline-derived CDR1 and CDR2 are MNHEY and SMNVEV (reference sequence). The CDR3 totals 11 residues. Trimming shortened V by 7 bases and J by 5 bases, and 8 bases separated the two germline ends. CDR3 sequence reads: CASIGTETQYF. Written as DNA, the CDR3 is TGTGCCAGCATTGGGACGGAGACCCAGTACTTC.

The J gene is TRBJ2-7, the V gene TRBV4-1; tentative D call: TRBD2 (6 bases). CDR3 length: 15 amino acids. Germline CDR1 is MGHRA and CDR2 is YSYEKL. V lost 0 bases and J 1 base, leaving 10 bases between the germline ends. The CDR3 DNA sequence: TGCGCCAGCAGCCAAGATCCGGCGGGATCCTACGAGCAGTACTTC. Translation gives CASSQDPAGSYEQYF.

The chain has TRBV9 and TRBJ1-4, with unresolved D. The germline V gene encodes CDR1 SGDLS and CDR2 YYNGEE. Trimming cost V 0 bases and J 0 bases, with 9 bases left between them. This CDR3 is built from 16 residues. CDR3 sequence reads: CASSVGADATNEKLFF. The CDR3 DNA follows: TGTGCCAGCAGCGTAGGGGCGGATGCAACTAATGAAAAACTGTTTTTT.

Here the CDR3 DNA reads TGTGCCAGCAGCCTGGAGACTAGCTCCAGCACAGATACGCAGTATTTT. This sequence encodes CASSLETSSSTDTQYF. V is TRBV4-2 and J is TRBJ2-3; 7 nucleotides match TRBD2. Germline CDR1 reads LGHNA; CDR2 reads YNFKEQ. Trimming took 4 bases from V and 0 from J; bases not matched to a gene: 7. This CDR3 region has 16 residues.

This rearrangement joins TRBV6-6 to TRBJ2-6; a possible D gene is TRBD1 (5 bases). V shed 6 bases and J shed 4 bases, with 16 bases lying between them. The CDR3 is 16 amino acids. CDR1 MNHNY and CDR2 SVGAGI come from the germline V gene (reference sequence). In DNA form, the CDR3 reads TGTGCCAGCAGCCCAACTAAGGGGTCCGGGGCCAACGTCCTGACTTTC. Translation: CASSPTKGSGANVLTF.

The V gene is TRBV24-1, the J gene TRBJ2-2, with D perhaps TRBD1 or TRBD2 (6 bases each). The CDR3 runs to 14 residues. From germline, CDR1 is KGHDR and CDR2 SFDVKD. Trimming left V 12 bases short and J 3 bases short, with 16 bases between. CDR3: CASPRGVYTGELFF. CDR3 in DNA: TGTGCCTCTCCGAGGGGGGTCTACACCGGGGAGCTGTTTTTT.

The J gene is TRBJ2-3, the V gene TRBV19, with 9 bases identical to TRBD1. V was pared by 5 bases and J by 5 bases, with 8 bases of the junction left unmatched. Germline loops: CDR1 LNHDA, CDR2 SQIVND (reference sequence). The CDR3 runs 15 residues. As DNA, the CDR3 is TGTGCCAGTAGTCCCCGGGACAGGGAGTTAGATACGCAGTATTTT. This translates into CASSPRDRELDTQYF. The variable domain in full, with the rest retrieved from reference TRBV19 and TRBJ2-3, is DGGITQSPKYLFRKEGQNVTLSCEQNLNHDAMYWYRQDPGQGLRLIYYSQIVNDFQKGDIAEGYSVSREKKESFPLTVTSAQKNPTAFYLCASSPRDRELDTQYFGPGTRLTVL.

The chain recombines TRBV5-1 with TRBJ2-7; TRBD2 agrees at 11 bases. The germline V gene encodes CDR1 SGHRS and CDR2 YFSETQ. The CDR3 covers 14 residues. Unmatched junction bases numbered 0, after V lost 1 base and J lost 3 bases. The CDR3 here is CASSLTSGGYEQYF. The CDR3 coding sequence is TGCGCCAGCAGCTTGACTAGCGGGGGCTACGAGCAGTACTTC. Full variable domain (missing parts from reference TRBV5-1 and TRBJ2-7): KAGVTQTPRYLIKTRGQQVTLSCSPISGHRSVSWYQQTPGQGLQFLFEYFSETQRNKGNFPGRFSGRQFSNSRSEMNVSTLELGDSALYLCASSLTSGGYEQYFGPGTRLTVT.

The CDR3 nucleotides are TGTGCCAGCAGTCCCGGGACAGGAGATAACTATGGCTACACCTTC. Translated: CASSPGTGDNYGYTF. The genes are TRBV28 and TRBJ1-2; 8 nucleotides match TRBD1. Germline CDR1 is MDHEN and CDR2 is SYDVKM. The trim removed 5 bases at V and 1 base at J, leaving 6 bases unmatched. CDR3 length: 15 residues.

CDR3 region: CSGGGGGLSEQYF. In DNA, the CDR3 is TGCAGCGGCGGCGGGGGGGGGCTCTCCGAGCAGTACTTC. This chain links TRBV29-1 with TRBJ2-7; TRBD2 matches at 9 bases. CDR1 and CDR2 (germline): SQVTM, ANQGSEA. Trimming at V came to 7 bases and at J to 6 bases, leaving 10 bases not matched to a gene. The CDR3 is made up of 13 amino acids.

V is TRBV5-5 and J is TRBJ1-2; 10 bases map to TRBD1. The CDR3 has 15 amino acids. The J segment lost 8 bases and the V segment lost 4 bases, leaving 11 bases of the junction unmatched. Germline assignment: CDR1 SGHKS and CDR2 YYEKEE (reference sequence). DNA of the CDR3: TGTGCCAGCAGCCTTTCGACAGGGGGCGGATGGGGCTACACCTTC. Translating it yields CASSLSTGGGWGYTF.

V is TRBV7-9 and J is TRBJ2-3; possibly TRBD2 for D (5 bases). CDR3 length: 14 amino acids. The germline CDR1 and CDR2 sequences are SEHNR and FQNEAQ (reference sequence). V was pared by 4 bases and J by 5 bases, with 13 bases between. The CDR3 protein is CASSSTGREDTQYF. As DNA, the CDR3 is TGTGCCAGCAGCTCAACGGGCCGGGAAGATACGCAGTATTTT. The variable domain in full, with the rest retrieved from reference TRBV7-9 and TRBJ2-3, is DTGVSQNPRHKITKRGQNVTFRCDPISEHNRLYWYRQTLGQGPEFLTYFQNEAQLEKSRLLSDRFSAERPKGSFSTLEIQRTEQGDSAMYLCASSSTGREDTQYFGPGTRLTVL.

The rearrangement links TRBV19 to TRBJ1-1; no reliable D call. Between the trimmed V and J ends, which lost 2 bases and 5 bases, there was a span of 9 bases. Germline CDR1 LNHDA, CDR2 SQIVND (reference sequence). This CDR3 spans 13 amino acids. The CDR3 region has the DNA TGTGCCAGTAGTATACCGGGCGAGACTGAAGCTTTCTTT. It translates to CASSIPGETEAFF.

This chain joins TRBV27 and TRBJ1-4; tentative D call: TRBD1 (6 bases). Germline lookup yields CDR1 MNHEY and CDR2 SMNVEV (reference sequence). Deletions cut 3 bases from V and 7 bases from J, with 15 bases between. The CDR3 has 15 residues. Here the CDR3 DNA reads TGTGCCAGCAGTTTGGCCGGGGGGCGACCTGAAAAACTGTTTTTT. It codes for CASSLAGGRPEKLFF.

The J gene is TRBJ2-2, the V gene TRBV19; TRBD2 is a possible D gene (6 bases). This CDR3 comprises 15 residues. CDR1 and CDR2 from the germline V gene are LNHDA and SQIVND (reference sequence). The germline V and J ends were trimmed by 3 bases and 2 bases, with 10 bases remaining between them. In DNA, the CDR3 is TGTGCCAGTAGTATTGCGGGACGAAACACCGGGGAGCTGTTTTTT. Its protein product is CASSIAGRNTGELFF. Full variable domain (rest looked up from reference TRBV19 and TRBJ2-2): DGGITQSPKYLFRKEGQNVTLSCEQNLNHDAMYWYRQDPGQGLRLIYYSQIVNDFQKGDIAEGYSVSREKKESFPLTVTSAQKNPTAFYLCASSIAGRNTGELFFGEGSRLTVL.

V gene TRBV5-1 combines with J gene TRBJ1-1; 7 nucleotides line up with TRBD1. Germline loops: CDR1 SGHRS, CDR2 YFSETQ. The CDR3 spans 14 residues. Trimming cost V 2 bases and J 2 bases; bases outside gene matches: 3. The CDR3 loop reads CASSFDRVNTEAFF. The CDR3 coding sequence is TGCGCCAGCAGCTTTGACAGGGTAAACACTGAAGCTTTCTTT.

This chain uses TRBV14 with TRBJ1-6; D gene unclear. Germline-derived CDR1 and CDR2 are SGHDN and FVKESK. The CDR3 is 15 residues long. Trimming left V 4 bases short and J 10 bases short, with 17 bases between. CDR3 loop: CASSLLGFRFSPLHF. Here the CDR3 DNA reads TGTGCCAGCAGCCTTTTGGGGTTTCGGTTCTCACCCCTCCACTTT.

J is TRBJ2-7 and V is TRBV10-2; D call uncertain. Germline V CDR1 and CDR2: WSHSY, SAAADI. The CDR3 length is 16 residues. With 0 bases removed from V and 0 bases from J, the gap between germline ends came to 12 bases. CDR3 protein: CASSESRAAHSYEQYF. In DNA, the CDR3 is TGCGCCAGCAGTGAGTCGCGCGCAGCTCACTCCTACGAGCAGTACTTC.

Only one count was recorded for this clone. The chain couples TRBV18 to TRBJ2-3; TRBD2 agrees at 7 bases. CDR1 and CDR2 (germline): KGHSH, LQKENI. The ends lost 6 bases at V and 2 bases at J; junction bases unmatched: 8. The CDR3 is 15 amino acids. CDR3: CASSPARGNTDTQYF. Written as DNA, the CDR3 is TGTGCCAGCTCCCCCGCGCGGGGGAACACAGATACGCAGTATTTT.

The genes are TRBV5-6 and TRBJ2-7, with D perhaps matching TRBD1 (6 bases). The V gene's germline CDR1 is SGHDT and CDR2 YYEEEE. Trimming left V 3 bases short and J 5 bases short, with 15 bases between. There are 14 residues in the CDR3. CDR3 DNA sequence: TGTGCCAGCAGCTGGGGAGACAGGTCTGACGAGCAGTACTTC. Amino acid sequence: CASSWGDRSDEQYF.

The rearrangement uses TRBV7-2 and TRBJ1-6; 7 nucleotides agree with TRBD1. The germline V gene encodes CDR1 SGHTA and CDR2 FQGNSA. The junction had 10 bases not matched to a gene; V was cut back by 6 bases and J by 8 bases. The CDR3 consists of 15 residues. The CDR3 loop reads CASSKSTGVDSPLHF. CDR3 nucleotides: TGTGCCAGCAGTAAATCCACAGGGGTCGATTCACCCCTCCACTTT.

The chain joins TRBV2 to TRBJ1-3; a weak D match, TRBD1 (6 bases). V dropped 7 bases and J dropped 6 bases, with 19 bases sitting between them. The CDR3 sequence is 15 residues long. Germline CDR1 SNHLY, CDR2 FYNNEI. CDR3 residues: CASTYTGKRSNTIYF. DNA of the CDR3: TGTGCCAGCACTTACACAGGGAAGCGGTCAAACACCATATATTTT.

V gene TRBV28 combines with J gene TRBJ2-7; TRBD1 might be the D (5 bases). V was clipped by 6 bases and J by 6 bases, with 15 bases between them. Per the germline V gene, CDR1 is MDHEN and CDR2 is SYDVKM. This CDR3 has 13 residues. DNA of the CDR3: TGTGCCAGCAGGGACAAAACCCCGGGCGAGCAGTACTTC. Amino acids: CASRDKTPGEQYF.

Only a few counts were recorded for this clone. The chain links TRBV24-1 to TRBJ1-5; TRBD1 agrees at 8 bases. The CDR3 contains 17 residues. The germline V gene encodes CDR1 KGHDR and CDR2 SFDVKD. J lost 7 bases, V lost 3 bases, and 13 bases had no gene match. The CDR3 region is CATSDKTPDRGEQPQHF. The DNA for the CDR3 is TGTGCCACCAGTGATAAAACACCCGACAGGGGCGAGCAGCCCCAGCATTTT.

The V and J genes are TRBV3-1 (or the pseudogene TRBV3-2) and TRBJ2-3, with 10 bases identical to TRBD1. The CDR3 runs to 15 residues. Trimming cost V 4 bases and J 2 bases; bases outside gene matches: 3. Germline V gives CDR1 LGHDT, CDR2 YNNKEL (reference sequence). The CDR3 nucleotides read TGTGCCAGCAGCCCGGGACAGGGGTACACAGATACGCAGTATTTT. As protein: CASSPGQGYTDTQYF.

The V and J genes are TRBV5-4 and TRBJ2-6, with TRBD1 matching 7 bases. J was trimmed by 0 bases and V by 2 bases; bases with no gene match: 5. The CDR3 is 17 residues long. Germline-derived CDR1 and CDR2 are SGHNT and YYREEE (reference sequence). The CDR3 DNA follows: TGTGCCAGCAGCTTCCGGGACAGTCACTCTGGGGCCAACGTCCTGACTTTC. Amino acids: CASSFRDSHSGANVLTF.